This T cell receptor (beta chain) derives from a study of monozygotic twins with inflammatory bowel disease. This CDR3 comprises 14 residues. Germline-derived CDR1 and CDR2 are SGHRS and YFSETQ. TCRdb reprocessed the 5' RACE reads and keeps a single row for each CDR3 protein, giving no DNA. The table counts 200,000 to 250,000 distinct CDR3 sequences; around 1.5% lies in the top ten. The chain combines TRBV5-1 with TRBJ1-4; no DNA is available, so the TRBD1 call from TCRdb remains unchecked. Sample: blood. This sequence originates from a human donor with ulcerative colitis or Crohn's disease, or a healthy co-twin of an affected twin (not recorded which). The CDR3 is CASRVGTKNEKLFF.